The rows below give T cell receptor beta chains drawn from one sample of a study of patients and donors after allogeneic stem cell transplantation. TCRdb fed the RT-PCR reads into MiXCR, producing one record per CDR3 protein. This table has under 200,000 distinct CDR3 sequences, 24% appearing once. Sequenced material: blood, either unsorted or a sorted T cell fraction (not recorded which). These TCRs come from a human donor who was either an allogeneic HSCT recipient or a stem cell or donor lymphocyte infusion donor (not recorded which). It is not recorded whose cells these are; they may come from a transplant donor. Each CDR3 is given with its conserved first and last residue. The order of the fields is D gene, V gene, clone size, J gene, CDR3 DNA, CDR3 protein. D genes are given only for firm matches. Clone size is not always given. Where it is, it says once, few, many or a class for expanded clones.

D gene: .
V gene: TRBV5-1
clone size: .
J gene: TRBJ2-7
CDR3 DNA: TGCGCCAGCAGCTTGGAGGGCTACCCCTACGAGCAGTACTTC
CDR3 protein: CASSLEGYPYEQYF

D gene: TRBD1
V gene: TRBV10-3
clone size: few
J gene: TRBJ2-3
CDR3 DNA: TGTGCCATTCGACAGGGGGCGGAAGATACGCAGTATTTT
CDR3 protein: CAIRQGAEDTQYF

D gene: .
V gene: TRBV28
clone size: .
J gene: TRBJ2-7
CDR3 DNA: TGTGCCAGCAGTAAACCGTACGAGCAGTACTTC
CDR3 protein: CASSKPYEQYF

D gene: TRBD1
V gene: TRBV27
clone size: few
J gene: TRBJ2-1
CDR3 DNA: TGTGCCAGCAGCTTACCCGACAGGGAACCCTTTTTCCATGAGCAGTTCTTC
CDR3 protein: CASSLPDREPFFHEQFF

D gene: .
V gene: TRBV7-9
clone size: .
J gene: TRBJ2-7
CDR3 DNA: TGTGCCAGCAGCTTAAAGGGGGGGATCTACGAGCAGTACTTC
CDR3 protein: CASSLKGGIYEQYF

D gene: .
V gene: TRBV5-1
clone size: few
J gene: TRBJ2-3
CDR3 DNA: TGCGCCAGCAGCCGCACGCGACAGGCCACAGATACGCAGTATTTT
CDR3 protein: CASSRTRQATDTQYF

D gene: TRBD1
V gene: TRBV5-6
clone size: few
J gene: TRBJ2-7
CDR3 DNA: TGTGCCAGCAGCGCCGGGACAGGGCCCTACGAGCAGTACTTC
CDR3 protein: CASSAGTGPYEQYF

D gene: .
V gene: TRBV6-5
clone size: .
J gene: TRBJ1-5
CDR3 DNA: TGTGCCAGCAGACTAGGGGGGTATAGCAATCAGCCCCAGCATTTT
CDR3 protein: CASRLGGYSNQPQHF

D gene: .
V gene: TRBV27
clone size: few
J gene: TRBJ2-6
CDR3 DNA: TGTGCCAGCAGTTTAACGGTCGGGCAGCCTTCTGGGGCCAACGTCCTGACTTTC
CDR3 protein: CASSLTVGQPSGANVLTF

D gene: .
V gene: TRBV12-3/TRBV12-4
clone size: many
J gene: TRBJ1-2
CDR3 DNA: TGTGCCAGCAGTTTATTCCCAGGGTATCGCGGCTACACCTTC
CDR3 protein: CASSLFPGYRGYTF

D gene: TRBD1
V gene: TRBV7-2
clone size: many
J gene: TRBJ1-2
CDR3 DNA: TGTGCCAGCAGCCCCGGGACAGGGAGCTATGGCTACACCTTC
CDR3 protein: CASSPGTGSYGYTF

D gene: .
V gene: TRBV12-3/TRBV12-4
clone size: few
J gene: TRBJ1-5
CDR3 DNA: TGTGCCAGCAGTTTAGGTTTGGTACCCCAGAGCCCTCAGCCCCAGCATTTT
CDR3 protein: CASSLGLVPQSPQPQHF

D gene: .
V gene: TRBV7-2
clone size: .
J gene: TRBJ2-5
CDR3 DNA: TGTGCCAGCAGACCTTATGGGAAGTCCCAGTACTTC
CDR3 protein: CASRPYGKSQYF

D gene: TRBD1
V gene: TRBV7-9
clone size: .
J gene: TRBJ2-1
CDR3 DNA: TGTGCCAGCAGCATCCGGGACAGGGTTTACAATGAGCAGTTCTTC
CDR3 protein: CASSIRDRVYNEQFF

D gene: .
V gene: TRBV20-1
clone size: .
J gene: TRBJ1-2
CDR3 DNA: TGCAGTGCTAGAGATTTCGGGGTTGCAGGCTACACCTTC
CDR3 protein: CSARDFGVAGYTF

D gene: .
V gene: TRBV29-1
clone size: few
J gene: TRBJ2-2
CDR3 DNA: TGCAGCCCCCCGCTCCGAAACACCGGGGAGCTGTTTTTT
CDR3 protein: CSPPLRNTGELFF

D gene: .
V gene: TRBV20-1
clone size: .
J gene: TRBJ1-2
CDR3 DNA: TGCAGTTTTTCTCGGGATGGCTACACCTTC
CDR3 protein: CSFSRDGYTF

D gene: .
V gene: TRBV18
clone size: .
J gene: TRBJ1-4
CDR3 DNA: TGTGCCTCAATCACCGGGGTTGGAGAAAAACTGTTTTTT
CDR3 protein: CASITGVGEKLFF

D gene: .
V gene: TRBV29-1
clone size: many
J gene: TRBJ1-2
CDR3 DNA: TGCAGCGTTGAGTTAGTCAATGGCTACACCTTC
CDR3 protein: CSVELVNGYTF

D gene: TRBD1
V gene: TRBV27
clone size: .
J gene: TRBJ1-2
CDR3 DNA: TGTGCCAGCAGTTCCTATACCGGGACAGGGACCTATATAAGGAATGGCTACACCTTC
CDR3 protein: CASSSYTGTGTYIRNGYTF

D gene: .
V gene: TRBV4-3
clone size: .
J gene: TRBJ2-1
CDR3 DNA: TGCGCCCGGCCTCTTCTCGGGGGCCATGAGCAGTTCTTC
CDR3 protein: CARPLLGGHEQFF

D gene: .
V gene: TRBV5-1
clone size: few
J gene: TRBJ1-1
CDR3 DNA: TGCGCCACCAGGAACAGCGAGTTGACTGAAGCTTTCTTT
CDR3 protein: CATRNSELTEAFF

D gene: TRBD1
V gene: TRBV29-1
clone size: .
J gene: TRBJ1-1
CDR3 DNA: TGCAGCGTGGGACAGGGTCCTCCGGGTATAACTGAAGCTTTCTTT
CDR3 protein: CSVGQGPPGITEAFF

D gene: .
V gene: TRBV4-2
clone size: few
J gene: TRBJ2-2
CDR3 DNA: TGTGCCAGCAGCCAAGATTGGGGCTACACCGGGGAGCTGTTTTTT
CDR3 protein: CASSQDWGYTGELFF

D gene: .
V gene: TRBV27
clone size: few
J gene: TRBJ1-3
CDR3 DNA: TGTGCCAGCAGTTTATCCGACAGCTCTGGAAACACCATATATTTT
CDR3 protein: CASSLSDSSGNTIYF

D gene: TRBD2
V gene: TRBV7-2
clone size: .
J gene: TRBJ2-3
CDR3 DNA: TGTGCCAGCAGCTTACTCGGGAGGGCCCCAGATACGCAGTATTTT
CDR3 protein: CASSLLGRAPDTQYF

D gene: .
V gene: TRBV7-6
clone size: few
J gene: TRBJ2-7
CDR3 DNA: TGTGCCAGCAGCTTAAGTACAGGTCCCTTCTACGAGCAGTACTTC
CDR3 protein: CASSLSTGPFYEQYF

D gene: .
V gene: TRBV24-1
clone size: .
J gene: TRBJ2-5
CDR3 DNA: TGTGCCACCAGTGGAACAGGGCCGGAGACCCAGTACTTC
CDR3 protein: CATSGTGPETQYF

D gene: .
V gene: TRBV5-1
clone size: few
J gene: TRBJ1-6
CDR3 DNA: TGCGCCAGCAGCTTGGTAGGGTTCGGATATAATTCACCCCTCCACTTT
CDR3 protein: CASSLVGFGYNSPLHF

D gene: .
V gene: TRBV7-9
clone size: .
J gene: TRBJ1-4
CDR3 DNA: TGTGCCAGCAGCTTTATTGGGGAAGAAAAACTGTTTTTT
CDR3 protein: CASSFIGEEKLFF

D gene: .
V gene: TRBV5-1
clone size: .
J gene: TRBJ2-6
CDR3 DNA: TGCGCCAGCAGCTTGGTTTTCGGCTCTGGGGCCAACGTCCTGACTTTC
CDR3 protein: CASSLVFGSGANVLTF

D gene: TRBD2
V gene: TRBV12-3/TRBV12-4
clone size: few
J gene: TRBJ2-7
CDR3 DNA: TGTGCCAGCGGTATAGCGGGGGGACTTGAGCAGTACTTC
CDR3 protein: CASGIAGGLEQYF

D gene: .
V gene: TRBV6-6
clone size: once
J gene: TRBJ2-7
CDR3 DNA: TGTGCCAGCAGCCCTCGGGACAATACATATTACGAGCAGTACTTC
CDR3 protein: CASSPRDNTYYEQYF

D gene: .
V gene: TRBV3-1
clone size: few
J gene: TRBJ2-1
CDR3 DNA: TGTGCCAGCAGCCAAGATGTGGATGAGCAGTTCTTC
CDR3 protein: CASSQDVDEQFF

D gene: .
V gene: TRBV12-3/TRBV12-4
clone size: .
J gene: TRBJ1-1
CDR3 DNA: TGTGCCAGCAGTTCGGGGGGAGGGACTGAAGCTTTCTTT
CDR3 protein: CASSSGGGTEAFF

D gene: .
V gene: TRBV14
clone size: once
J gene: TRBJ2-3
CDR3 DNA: TGTGCCAGCAGCCAAGTCACGCACAGGAGCCCCGGACTGTATTTT
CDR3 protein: CASSQVTHRSPGLYF

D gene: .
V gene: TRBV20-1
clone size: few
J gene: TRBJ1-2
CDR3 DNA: TGCAGTGCTAGAGGGACGGGACAAAACTATGGCTACACCTTC
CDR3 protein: CSARGTGQNYGYTF

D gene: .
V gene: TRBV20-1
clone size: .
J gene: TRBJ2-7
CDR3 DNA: TGCAGTGCTATAGCCGAATCCTACGAGCAGTACTTC
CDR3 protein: CSAIAESYEQYF

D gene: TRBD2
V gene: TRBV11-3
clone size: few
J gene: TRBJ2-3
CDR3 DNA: TGTGCCAGCAGCTCCGGAAGGCGGGAGGCACCCACAGATACGCAGTATTTT
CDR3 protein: CASSSGRREAPTDTQYF

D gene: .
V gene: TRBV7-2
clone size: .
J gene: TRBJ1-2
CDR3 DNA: TGTGCCAGCAGCTTGGATCAGGGTCGAGGCTACACCTTC
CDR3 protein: CASSLDQGRGYTF

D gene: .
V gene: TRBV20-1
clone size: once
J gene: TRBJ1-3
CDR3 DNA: TGCAGTGCTAGGGACAGCCGAGGGGCTGGAAACACCATATATTTT
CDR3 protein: CSARDSRGAGNTIYF

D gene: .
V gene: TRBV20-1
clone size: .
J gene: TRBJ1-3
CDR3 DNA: TGCAGTGCTCCGGGGGACTCTGGAAACACCATATATTTT
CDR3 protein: CSAPGDSGNTIYF

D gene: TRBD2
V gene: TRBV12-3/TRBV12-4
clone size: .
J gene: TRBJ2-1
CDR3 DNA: TGTGCCAGCAGCCCCGATCCGGGACTAGCTTGGGTTGAGCAGTTCTTC
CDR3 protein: CASSPDPGLAWVEQFF

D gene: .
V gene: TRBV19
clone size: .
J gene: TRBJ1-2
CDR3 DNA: TGTGCCAGTAGTATTTCGGGGGGACTAACCTATGGCTACACCTTC
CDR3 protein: CASSISGGLTYGYTF

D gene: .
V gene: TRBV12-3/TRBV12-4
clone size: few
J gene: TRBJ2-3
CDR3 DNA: TGTGCCAGCAGTTTCTCCGCCGGCACAGATACGCAGTATTTT
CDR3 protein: CASSFSAGTDTQYF